This is a list of T cell receptor beta chains from one sample in a study of T cell repertoires in cytomegalovirus infection. No antigen has been identified for these receptors. TCRdb reprocessed the reads via MiXCR and lists one record per CDR3 protein. The table shows about 770,000 distinct CDR3 sequences, with approximately 32% occurring only once. The material sequenced was cultured CD8+ T cells from PBMCs, taken from culture after CMV antigen stimulation. Receptors were obtained from a human donor in good health (CMV status not recorded). Some clones in this sample may be carry-over from other donors' samples. CDR3s include the opening cysteine and the closing phenylalanine or tryptophan. The D gene is left open where the match is weak. Size tells how often a clone was seen (once, few, many) or the class of an expanded clone, and some rows leave it out.

NA TRBJ2-1 TRBV24-1 NA CATSDRYNEQFF TGTGCCACCAGTGACCGTTACAATGAGCAGTTCTTC
many TRBJ2-5 TRBV5-4 NA CASSTDSRYQETQYF TGTGCCAGCAGCACAGACAGTAGGTACCAAGAGACCCAGTACTTC
few TRBJ2-3 TRBV7-7 NA CASSGHGVLRTDTQYF TGTGCTAGCAGCGGACACGGAGTGTTGCGCACAGATACGCAGTATTTT
few TRBJ2-7 TRBV6-1 NA CASSEGGLTPYEQYF TGTGCCAGCAGTGAAGGGGGTCTGACCCCCTACGAGCAGTACTTC
few TRBJ1-5 TRBV27 NA CASSGRAPQPQHF TGTGCCAGCAGTGGAAGAGCCCCTCAGCCCCAGCATTTT
few TRBJ2-2 TRBV19 NA CASSILGGGELFF TGTGCCAGTAGTATTTTAGGTGGCGGGGAGCTGTTTTTT
few TRBJ1-3 TRBV4-1 NA CASSQTEPRYSGNTIYF TGCGCCAGCAGCCAGACCGAACCACGGTACTCTGGAAACACCATATATTTT
NA TRBJ2-1 TRBV6-5 TRBD2 CASNLPGTNTEQFF TGTGCCAGCAACCTTCCCGGGACTAACACTGAGCAGTTCTTC
few TRBJ2-1 TRBV7-6 TRBD2 CASSSSGLDYNEQFF TGTGCCAGCAGCTCCTCGGGACTAGACTACAATGAGCAGTTCTTC
NA TRBJ2-3 TRBV27 NA CASSYAGALTDTQYF TGTGCCAGCAGTTATGCGGGGGCCCTCACAGATACGCAGTATTTT
NA TRBJ2-2 TRBV4-3 NA CASSHSQFGTGELFF TGCGCCAGCAGCCATTCCCAATTTGGGACCGGGGAGCTGTTTTTT
many TRBJ2-2 TRBV7-2 NA CASSLILPRTGELFF TGTGCCAGCAGCCTGATCCTCCCGAGAACCGGGGAGCTGTTTTTT
NA TRBJ1-2 TRBV25-1 NA CASSEFVTSSGYTF TGTGCCAGCAGTGAATTTGTCACCTCTAGCGGCTACACCTTC
few TRBJ2-3 TRBV12-3/TRBV12-4 TRBD2 CASIDSGGALDTQYF TGTGCCAGCATTGATAGCGGGGGGGCCTTAGATACGCAGTATTTT
NA TRBJ1-5 TRBV7-3 NA CASSPSWQGQSNQPQHF TGTGCCAGCAGCCCCAGCTGGCAGGGGCAAAGCAATCAGCCCCAGCATTTT
few TRBJ2-1 TRBV7-2 TRBD2 CASSGTSGGRAEQFF TGTGCCAGCAGCGGGACTAGCGGGGGGCGGGCTGAGCAGTTCTTC
NA TRBJ1-2 TRBV28 TRBD1 CASSWTGEEGYTF TGTGCCAGCAGCTGGACAGGGGAGGAGGGCTACACCTTC
few TRBJ1-3 TRBV6-1 NA CASKEYSGNTIYF TGTGCCAGCAAAGAATATTCCGGAAACACCATATATTTT
NA TRBJ2-3 TRBV6-5 NA CASSQGWDTQYF TGTGCCAGCAGCCAGGGGTGGGATACGCAGTATTTT
few TRBJ2-2 TRBV2 NA CASGGGENTGELFF TGTGCCAGCGGAGGCGGGGAGAACACCGGGGAGCTGTTTTTT
few TRBJ1-3 TRBV2 NA CASEGDYSGNTIYF TGTGCCAGCGAGGGGGACTACTCTGGAAACACCATATATTTT
NA TRBJ2-7 TRBV5-4 NA CASSSTTVRDPYEQYF TGTGCCAGCAGCTCTACCACGGTGCGGGATCCCTACGAGCAGTACTTC
NA TRBJ2-2 TRBV6-2/TRBV6-3 NA CASSPANLQGELFF TGTGCCAGCAGTCCCGCCAATTTACAAGGGGAGCTGTTTTTT
few TRBJ1-5 TRBV27 NA CASSYDLVQPQHF TGTGCCAGCAGCTACGACCTCGTACAGCCCCAGCATTTT
NA TRBJ2-1 TRBV27 TRBD1 CASSSQGVLVDEQFF TGTGCCAGCAGTTCACAGGGGGTTCTAGTCGATGAGCAGTTCTTC
NA TRBJ1-6 TRBV15 TRBD1 CATSRDPSMSDRGRQITLHF TGTGCCACCAGCAGAGATCCGTCGATGTCGGACAGGGGGCGGCAGATCACCCTCCACTTT
few TRBJ2-7 TRBV5-1 NA CASSQLGDINDLYEQYF TGCGCCAGCAGCCAGCTAGGGGACATCAACGACCTCTACGAGCAGTACTTC
NA TRBJ2-1 TRBV29-1 NA CSVVGAADEQFF TGCAGCGTTGTCGGGGCGGCCGATGAGCAGTTCTTC
NA TRBJ2-3 TRBV6-2/TRBV6-3 NA CASTPRLSTDTQYF TGTGCCAGCACCCCTAGACTAAGCACAGATACGCAGTATTTT
many TRBJ2-7 TRBV7-8 NA CASSLPTGGPFYEQYF TGTGCCAGCAGCTTGCCCACGGGGGGCCCTTTCTACGAGCAGTACTTC
many TRBJ2-2 TRBV7-9 NA CASSLKSGGENTGELFF TGTGCCAGCAGCTTAAAATCGGGCGGGGAGAACACCGGGGAGCTGTTTTTT
many TRBJ2-5 TRBV12-3/TRBV12-4 NA CASSQQETQYF TGTGCCAGCAGTCAGCAAGAGACCCAGTACTTC
NA TRBJ1-5 TRBV20-1 NA CSASARDYNQPQHF TGCAGTGCTAGTGCCCGGGATTACAATCAGCCCCAGCATTTT
few TRBJ1-5 TRBV15 TRBD1 CATSRDQGVNQPQHF TGTGCCACCAGCAGGGATCAGGGGGTTAATCAGCCCCAGCATTTT
NA TRBJ2-2 TRBV27 NA CASSLLSGFTGELFF TGTGCCAGCAGTTTATTGTCGGGGTTCACCGGGGAGCTGTTTTTT
few TRBJ1-5 TRBV28 NA CASSPLGGDSNQPQHF TGTGCCAGCAGTCCCCTTGGCGGTGATAGCAATCAGCCCCAGCATTTT
NA TRBJ1-5 TRBV19 NA CASSMYYDSNQPQHF TGTGCCAGTAGTATGTATTATGATAGCAATCAGCCCCAGCATTTT
NA TRBJ1-2 TRBV10-3 NA CAITLDTNYGYTF TGTGCCATCACCCTAGACACAAACTATGGCTACACCTTC
NA TRBJ2-1 TRBV11-2 TRBD1 CASSSGTGEQFF TGTGCCAGCAGCTCAGGGACAGGTGAGCAGTTCTTC
NA TRBJ1-6 TRBV6-2/TRBV6-3 NA CASYRVGNSPLHF TGTGCCAGTTACAGGGTGGGTAATTCACCCCTCCACTTT
NA TRBJ2-7 TRBV6-1 TRBD2 CASSYPMNGGYYEQYF TGTGCCAGCAGTTACCCAATGAACGGGGGGTACTACGAGCAGTACTTC